The 18 T cell receptor beta chains given below trace back to one sample, sequenced in a study of shared clonotypes between healthy human individuals. The assay was immunoSEQ multiplex PCR, and TCRdb's table has in-frame clones only and misses some. The sample carries over a million clones, roughly 95% recorded once. The specimen sequenced was naive CD4+ T cells sorted from blood. Sample subset: CD45RA+ positively selected. These receptors originate from a man younger than 45 in good health.

The rearrangement joins TRBV2 to TRBJ2-7, with TRBD2 as a possible D gene (5 bases). The V end lost 4 bases, the J end lost 2 bases, and 12 bases lay between the germline ends. CDR3 size: 14 residues. Germline V gene data show CDR1 as SNHLY and CDR2 as FYNNEI. This chain's CDR3 is CASSVAISAYEQYF. The CDR3 DNA sequence: TGTGCCAGCAGTGTCGCAATTAGCGCCTACGAGCAGTACTTC.

V usage is TRBV25-1 and J usage is TRBJ2-1; D tentatively reads TRBD1 or TRBD2 (6 bases each). V was cut by 5 bases and J by 0 bases, with 11 bases left in between. The CDR3 covers 15 residues. CDR1 is MGHDK and CDR2 is SYGVNS in the germline V gene. The CDR3 region is CASSRRGSSYNEQFF. The CDR3 nucleotides are TGTGCCAGCAGTAGGAGGGGGTCCTCCTACAATGAGCAGTTCTTC.

The rearrangement links TRBV5-1 to TRBJ2-2; D not resolved. V lost 6 bases and J lost 5, with 11 bases in between. CDR3 size: 13 residues. Germline assignment: CDR1 SGHRS and CDR2 YFSETQ. The CDR3 sequence is CASIPGVTGELFF. CDR3 nucleotide sequence: TGCGCCAGCATCCCAGGCGTGACCGGGGAGCTGTTTTTT.

The chain uses TRBV5-1 and TRBJ2-1; TRBD2 matches at 8 bases. V was clipped by 2 bases and J by 9 bases; unmatched bases: 10. Per the germline V gene, CDR1 is SGHRS and CDR2 is YFSETQ. The CDR3 is 15 amino acids. Here the CDR3 reads CASSFGTSNPGEQFF. The CDR3 bases are TGCGCCAGCAGCTTCGGGACTAGTAATCCCGGTGAGCAGTTCTTC. The full variable domain, with the rest looked up from reference TRBV5-1 and TRBJ2-1, is KAGVTQTPRYLIKTRGQQVTLSCSPISGHRSVSWYQQTPGQGLQFLFEYFSETQRNKGNFPGRFSGRQFSNSRSEMNVSTLELGDSALYLCASSFGTSNPGEQFFGPGTRLTVL.

The chain employs TRBV29-1 and TRBJ2-1, with D possibly TRBD2 on 5 matching bases. The CDR3 runs to 12 residues. The germline V gene has CDR1 SQVTM and CDR2 ANQGSEA. V was pared by 6 bases and J by 5 bases, with 11 bases between. The CDR3 is CSVSTRNNEQFF. CDR3 in DNA: TGCAGCGTGTCTACTAGGAACAATGAGCAGTTCTTC.

The DNA of the CDR3 is TGCGCCAGCTCCGTGGGTCTCTTAACAGATACGCAGTATTTT. This encodes CASSVGLLTDTQYF. The V gene is TRBV5-1, the J gene TRBJ2-3; D is undetermined. V dropped 7 bases and J dropped 3 bases, with 15 bases sitting between them. Germline CDR1 reads SGHRS; CDR2 reads YFSETQ. The CDR3 loop spans 14 amino acids.

The V and J genes are TRBV2 and TRBJ2-5; a weak D match, TRBD2 (6 bases). The CDR3 length is 13 residues. CDR1 is SNHLY and CDR2 is FYNNEI in the germline V gene. With 6 bases removed from V and 2 bases from J, the gap between germline ends came to 10 bases. CDR3 sequence (DNA): TGTGCCAGCAGAGATGGGGGGCAAGAGACCCAGTACTTC. This translates into CASRDGGQETQYF.

In this sample, this clone turned up once. The chain joins TRBV10-3 to TRBJ1-1; 8 bases are a match to TRBD1. The CDR3 consists of 15 residues. Germline V gene sequence: CDR1 ENHRY, CDR2 SYGVKD. V dropped 5 bases and J dropped 6; count of bases not matched to a gene: 11. CDR3 protein: CAISPGQGGLAEAFF. CDR3 in DNA: TGTGCCATCAGTCCCGGACAGGGCGGTCTTGCTGAAGCTTTCTTT.

The chain joins TRBV7-2 to TRBJ2-1, with no clear D. This CDR3 contains 11 residues. The germline V gene encodes CDR1 SGHTA and CDR2 FQGNSA. Deletions cut 5 bases from V and 9 bases from J, with 8 bases between. CDR3 sequence reads: CASSLQREQFF. The CDR3 DNA sequence: TGTGCCAGCAGCCTCCAACGTGAGCAGTTCTTC.

This chain connects TRBV14 to TRBJ2-5; no definite D call. The CDR3 is 15 residues long. The germline CDR1 and CDR2 sequences are SGHDN and FVKESK. With 2 bases removed from V and 0 bases from J, the gap between germline ends came to 10 bases. CDR3 DNA: TGTGCCAGCAGCCAACCCACTTGGTACCAAGAGACCCAGTACTTC. Residues: CASSQPTWYQETQYF.

The J gene is TRBJ1-3, the V gene TRBV5-1, with TRBD1 matching 9 bases. Germline V CDR1 and CDR2: SGHRS, YFSETQ. J was trimmed by 2 bases and V by 0 bases; bases with no gene match: 3. The CDR3 spans 16 residues. The CDR3, as DNA: TGCGCCAGCAGCTTGGAGAGACAGGGGGCTGGAAACACCATATATTTT. It is translated as CASSLERQGAGNTIYF.

The chain links TRBV10-2 to TRBJ2-5, with 7 bases that match TRBD2. After removal of 7 bases from V and 4 bases from J, the junction contained 15 bases not matched to a gene. The CDR3 runs to 16 residues. Looked up from germline, CDR1 is WSHSY and CDR2 is SAAADI. DNA for the CDR3: TGCGCCAGCACCCCTCCTCGGGCGGGAGATGGAGAGACCCAGTACTTC. Its protein is CASTPPRAGDGETQYF.

The chain uses TRBV4-1 and TRBJ2-7; D not resolved. In germline, CDR1 is MGHRA, CDR2 YSYEKL. Trimming pared 0 bases from V and 7 bases from J, leaving 16 bases between. This CDR3 spans 15 amino acids. The CDR3 here is CASSQEPNPAWEQYF. In nucleotides, the CDR3 is TGCGCCAGCAGCCAAGAGCCCAACCCAGCGTGGGAGCAGTACTTC.

CDR3 sequence reads: CASRRTGAYEQYF. The CDR3 DNA sequence: TGTGCCAGCAGGCGGACAGGGGCCTACGAGCAGTACTTC. This sequence joins TRBV2 and TRBJ2-7; 9 nucleotides line up with TRBD1. The CDR3 runs 13 residues. CDR1 and CDR2 (germline): SNHLY, FYNNEI. J gave up 2 bases and V 6 bases, and 2 bases lay outside the gene matches.

The rearrangement links TRBV5-4 to TRBJ2-7, with no clear D. Germline lookup yields CDR1 SGHNT and CDR2 YYREEE (reference sequence). The V end was cut by 4 bases, the J end by 7 bases, with 12 bases between. This CDR3 comprises 12 residues. CDR3 residues: CASSLAVGEQYF. CDR3 bases: TGTGCCAGCAGCCTCGCTGTGGGAGAGCAGTACTTC.

This clone was observed once. This chain connects TRBV30 to TRBJ1-1; D not certain. The length of the CDR3 is 15 residues. The germline gives CDR1 GTSNPN, CDR2 SVGIG (reference sequence). V lost 0 bases, J lost 0 bases, and 11 bases lay in between. Here the CDR3 reads CAWSVRPILNTEAFF. The DNA for the CDR3 is TGTGCCTGGAGTGTACGCCCGATCCTGAACACTGAAGCTTTCTTT.

This chain links TRBV7-2 with TRBJ1-5; D is uncertain. Trimming pared 1 base from V and 6 bases from J, leaving 13 bases between. The CDR3 is made up of 15 amino acids. Germline CDR1 SGHTA, CDR2 FQGNSA. The CDR3 loop reads CASSLVVSAAQPQHF. The CDR3, as DNA: TGTGCCAGCAGCTTAGTCGTCAGCGCCGCTCAGCCCCAGCATTTT.

This chain's CDR3 is CASSLLGGQDEAFF. DNA of the CDR3: TGTGCCAGCAGTTTATTGGGGGGCCAGGATGAAGCTTTCTTT. The chain employs TRBV28 and TRBJ1-1; possibly TRBD1 for D (6 bases). V was cut by 1 base and J by 7 bases, with 13 bases left in between. CDR3 length: 14 amino acids. Germline lookup yields CDR1 MDHEN and CDR2 SYDVKM.